This record concerns one T cell receptor (beta chain) sequence. Some clones are missing from TCRdb's copy, which holds only in-frame ones; the method was immunoSEQ multiplex PCR. Of a few hundred thousand clones detected, 65% to 85% appear once; the ten largest clones hold roughly 1.3%. The record originates from a study of blood T cell repertoires in COVID-19. The wider study: Samples came from the United States, Italy and Spain, spanning acute and convalescent COVID-19. Sample material is recorded as cDNA or gDNA derived from T cells, B-cell-depleted T cells, or PBMCs.

Input material: peripheral blood. The TCR sequence derives from a woman aged 30 to 39 with COVID-19, enrolled during active disease.

The CDR3 loop reads CAWSRDRPYGYTF. As DNA, the CDR3 is TGTGCCTGGAGTCGGGACAGGCCCTATGGCTACACCTTC. The rearrangement joins TRBV30 to TRBJ1-2; 8 nucleotides match TRBD1. Germline assignment: CDR1 GTSNPN and CDR2 SVGIG (reference sequence). The CDR3 has 13 residues. V shed 2 bases and J 4 bases; nucleotides not matched to a gene: 3.